The clone carrying this T cell receptor beta chain turned up a few times. Specified time point: longitudinal time-point 3. This specimen belongs to a study of neurological immune-mediated disorders. MiXCR, applied by TCRdb to the 5' RACE reads, yields one record per CDR3 protein. The sample lists fewer than 110,000 distinct CDR3 sequences, 10% to 11% occurring once. The specimen was PBMCs. This receptor was identified in a female donor with HTLV-1-associated myelopathy (HAM/TSP).

CDR3 nucleotide sequence: TGTGCCAGCAGCCAGTACCACACCGGGACTTGGGTCTACAATGAGCAGTTCTTC. Translating gives CASSQYHTGTWVYNEQFF. This chain uses TRBV28 with TRBJ2-1, with D perhaps matching TRBD2 (6 bases). Trimming removed 6 bases from V and 3 bases from J, with 24 bases in between. Germline CDR1 MDHEN, CDR2 SYDVKM. CDR3 size: 18 residues.